This entry features one T cell receptor beta chain sequence. Its antigen remains unidentified. A J-beta primer mix and a sample-barcoded 5' primer were used in a second PCR of roughly 6 to 12 cycles. CDR3-containing paired-end reads numbering at least 2.5 million came from each sample. TCRdb ran MiXCR on the 5' RACE reads and lists one entry per CDR3 protein. The sample carries around 940,000 distinct CDR3 sequences, roughly 51% recorded once. The data were obtained in a study of blood T cells in healthy people across ages. Study summary: Capture by template switching was about one barcoded beta molecule per two T cells. The study's findings and limits: TCR beta diversity correlated strongly with naive T cell percentage. Both higher diversity and more naive CD4+ cells marked long-lived donors when set against aged donors.

The CDR3 is 14 amino acids. The chain has TRBV12-3 or TRBV12-4 and TRBJ2-5; the D gene is possibly TRBD1 (6 bases). The assigned J gene may be wrong: the sequence end matches TRBJ2-7 better. The sample consisted of blood. The source of this sequence is a woman aged 55 to 70 in good health. The DNA of the CDR3 is TGTGCCAGCAGTTTAGGGGTACAGGGCCCCGAGCAGTACTTC. This sequence encodes CASSLGVQGPEQYF.